This is a list of T cell receptor beta chains from one sample in a study of identical twins. TCRdb re-analysed the 5' RACE reads in MiXCR, keeping a single row per CDR3 protein. The sample contains approximately 260,000 distinct CDR3 sequences, about 14% of which appear only once. Sequenced sample: memory (CD45RO+) T cells sorted from blood. The receptors originated from a woman between 18 and 29 years old in good health. Both conserved end residues are part of each CDR3. Fields, in order: D gene, V gene, CDR3 protein. The D gene is left open where the match is weak.

d_call: NA; v_call: TRBV29-1; cdr3_aa: CSVGRPGDTQYF
d_call: NA; v_call: TRBV20-1; cdr3_aa: CSARVSGTNTEAFF
d_call: NA; v_call: TRBV7-2; cdr3_aa: CASSLGFQKSYEQYF
d_call: TRBD1; v_call: TRBV7-6; cdr3_aa: CASSLDRGVIGYTF
d_call: TRBD2; v_call: TRBV20-1; cdr3_aa: CSAPPGTSGRMDTQYF
d_call: NA; v_call: TRBV5-5; cdr3_aa: CASSLFLGFEAFF
d_call: TRBD1; v_call: TRBV7-8; cdr3_aa: CASSPDRARQPQHF
d_call: TRBD1; v_call: TRBV5-5; cdr3_aa: CASSSHPGQGSPLHF
d_call: NA; v_call: TRBV11-2; cdr3_aa: CASSHGAGPNQPQHF
d_call: NA; v_call: TRBV3-1; cdr3_aa: CASSQATVYEQYF
d_call: TRBD1; v_call: TRBV14; cdr3_aa: CASRGQGLSYGEQFF
d_call: TRBD1; v_call: TRBV25-1; cdr3_aa: CASSAYGTGLGNTIYF
d_call: NA; v_call: TRBV5-1; cdr3_aa: CASSLAGVGGTEAFF
d_call: NA; v_call: TRBV5-1; cdr3_aa: CASSFRSSWTGELFF
d_call: TRBD2; v_call: TRBV20-1; cdr3_aa: CSASSGRVSYNEQFF
d_call: NA; v_call: TRBV6-1; cdr3_aa: CASSEFRGYETQYF
d_call: NA; v_call: TRBV20-1; cdr3_aa: CSARSSRQNTEAFF
d_call: NA; v_call: TRBV19; cdr3_aa: CASTMKGNTEAFF
d_call: TRBD2; v_call: TRBV20-1; cdr3_aa: CSATFGAGGYEQYF
d_call: NA; v_call: TRBV6-1; cdr3_aa: CASSEYRTGELFF
d_call: NA; v_call: TRBV9; cdr3_aa: CASSVAPQYEQYF
d_call: NA; v_call: TRBV20-1; cdr3_aa: CSARETSWGNAYNEQFF
d_call: NA; v_call: TRBV20-1; cdr3_aa: CSASGGEETQYF
d_call: NA; v_call: TRBV5-8; cdr3_aa: CASSLASGRGTDTQYF
d_call: TRBD1; v_call: TRBV7-7; cdr3_aa: CASSRGQGIDTGELFF
d_call: TRBD1; v_call: TRBV9; cdr3_aa: CASSVGQGSEQFF
d_call: NA; v_call: TRBV14; cdr3_aa: CASSQEVGMGKLFF
d_call: NA; v_call: TRBV6-1; cdr3_aa: CASSQGPNYGYTF
d_call: NA; v_call: TRBV12-3/TRBV12-4; cdr3_aa: CASSLALTQTGNTIYF